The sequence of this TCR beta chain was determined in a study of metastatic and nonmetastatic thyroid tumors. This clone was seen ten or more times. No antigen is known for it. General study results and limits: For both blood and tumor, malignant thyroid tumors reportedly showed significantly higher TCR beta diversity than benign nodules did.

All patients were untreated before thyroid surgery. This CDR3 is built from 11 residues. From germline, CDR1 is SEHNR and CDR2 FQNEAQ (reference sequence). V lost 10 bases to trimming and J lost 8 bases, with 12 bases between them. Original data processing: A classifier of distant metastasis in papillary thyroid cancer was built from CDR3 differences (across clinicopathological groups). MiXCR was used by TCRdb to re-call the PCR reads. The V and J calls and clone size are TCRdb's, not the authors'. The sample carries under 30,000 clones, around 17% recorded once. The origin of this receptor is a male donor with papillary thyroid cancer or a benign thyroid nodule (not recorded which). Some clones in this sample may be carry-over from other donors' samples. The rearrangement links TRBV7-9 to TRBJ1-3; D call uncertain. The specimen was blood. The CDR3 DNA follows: TGTGCCACCCGCGGGGTAGACACCATATATTTT. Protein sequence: CATRGVDTIYF.